The following is a T cell receptor (beta chain) sequence with its context. What it binds is not known. Built from TCR beta cDNA, the libraries had unique molecular identifiers in them. There were about 0.85 to 10 million T cells, and about 540,000 cDNA molecules came from them. From the PCR reads, TCRdb called clonotypes with MiXCR, one entry per CDR3 protein. Among fewer than 850,000 distinct CDR3 sequences listed, about half were seen once. This sample is drawn from a study of post-analysis software for immune sequencing data. The study's findings and limits: The authors found that F measure strongly co-clustered same-batch samples. The five TRBV segments detected at higher frequency in patients than in controls included TRBV5-6, TRBV5-1 and TRBV20-1.

This CDR3 has 15 amino acids. CDR1 and CDR2 from the germline V gene are MNHEY and SMNVEV (reference sequence). Losses at the gene ends were 0 bases for V and 4 bases for J; bases not matched to a gene: 2. This chain links TRBV27 with TRBJ2-5; TRBD2 aligns across 10 bases. The TCR originated in a girl between 5 and 17 years old with multiple sclerosis. Input material: blood. The CDR3 spells CASSLSVAGGETQYF. DNA of the CDR3: TGTGCCAGCAGTTTATCGGTAGCGGGAGGAGAGACCCAGTACTTC.